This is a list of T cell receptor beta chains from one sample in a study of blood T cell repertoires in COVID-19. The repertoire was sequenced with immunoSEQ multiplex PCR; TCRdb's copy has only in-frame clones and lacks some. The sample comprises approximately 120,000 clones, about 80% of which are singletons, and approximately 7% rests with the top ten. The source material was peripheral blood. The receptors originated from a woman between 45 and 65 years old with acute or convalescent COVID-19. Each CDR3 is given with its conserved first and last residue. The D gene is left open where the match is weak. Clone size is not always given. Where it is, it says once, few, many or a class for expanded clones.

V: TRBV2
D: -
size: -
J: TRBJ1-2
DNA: TGTGCCAGCAGTGGATGGGGGCGCAGAGCCTTC
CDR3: CASSGWGRRAF

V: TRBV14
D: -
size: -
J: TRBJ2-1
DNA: TGTGCCAGCAGCCAAGACAGGGGTGAGCAGTTCTTC
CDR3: CASSQDRGEQFF

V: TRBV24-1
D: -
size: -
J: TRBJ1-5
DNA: TGTGCCACCAGTGAGGGGGGGTTTAATCAGCCCCAGCATTTT
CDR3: CATSEGGFNQPQHF

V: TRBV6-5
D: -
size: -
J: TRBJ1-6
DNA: TGTGCCAGCAGTTACTTACCCAGGCTAAATTCACCCCTCCACTTT
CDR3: CASSYLPRLNSPLHF

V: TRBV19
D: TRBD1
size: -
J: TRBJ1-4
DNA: TGTGCCAGTAGGCGCTCCCCAGGGGGCGCGAGTGAAAAACTGTTTTTT
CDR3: CASRRSPGGASEKLFF

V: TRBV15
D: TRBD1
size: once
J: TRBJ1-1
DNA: TGTGCCACCAGCAGAGGACAGGGGGCTGAAGCTTTCTTT
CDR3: CATSRGQGAEAFF

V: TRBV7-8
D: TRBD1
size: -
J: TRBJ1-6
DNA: TGTGCCAGCAGCTCCAGGGACAGGGGTTACGATTCACCCCTCCACTTT
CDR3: CASSSRDRGYDSPLHF

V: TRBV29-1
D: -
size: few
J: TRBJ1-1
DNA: TGCAGCGTACTTGGACAGAACACTGAAGCTTTCTTT
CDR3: CSVLGQNTEAFF

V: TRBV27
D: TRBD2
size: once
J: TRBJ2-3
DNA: TGTGCCAGCAGAATTAGCGGGGGGACAGATACGCAGTATTTT
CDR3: CASRISGGTDTQYF

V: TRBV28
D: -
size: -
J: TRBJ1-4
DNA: TGTGCCAGCAGTTTAAGGGAGACTAATGAAAAACTGTTTTTT
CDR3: CASSLRETNEKLFF

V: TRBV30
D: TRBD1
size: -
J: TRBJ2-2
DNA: TGTGCCTGGAGTGTAGGGACAGGGAGCACCGGGGAGCTGTTTTTT
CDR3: CAWSVGTGSTGELFF

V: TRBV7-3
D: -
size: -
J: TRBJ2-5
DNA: TGTGCCAGCAGCTTACAGGGCAATTCAGAGACCCAGTACTTC
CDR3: CASSLQGNSETQYF

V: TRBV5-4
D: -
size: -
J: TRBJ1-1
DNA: TGTGCCAGCAGCTTAAGCGGCCTGAACACTGAAGCTTTCTTT
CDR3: CASSLSGLNTEAFF

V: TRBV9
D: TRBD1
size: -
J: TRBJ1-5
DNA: TGTGCCAGCAGCCCAACGGACAGGCTGGGGCAGCCCCAGCATTTT
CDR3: CASSPTDRLGQPQHF

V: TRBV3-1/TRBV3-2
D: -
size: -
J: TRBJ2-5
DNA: TGTGCCAGCAGCCTCCGGGGTATCCAAGAGACCCAGTACTTC
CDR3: CASSLRGIQETQYF

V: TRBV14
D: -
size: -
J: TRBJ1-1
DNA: TGTGCCAGCAGCCAAGATTTCGTCAGGACTGAAGCTTTCTTT
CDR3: CASSQDFVRTEAFF

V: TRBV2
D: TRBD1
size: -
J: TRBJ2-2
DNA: TGTGCCAGCCACAGGGGTTACACCGGGGAGCTGTTTTTT
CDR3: CASHRGYTGELFF

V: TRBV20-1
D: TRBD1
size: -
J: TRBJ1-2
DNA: TGCAGTGCTAGTGTTTGGGGACAGGGGGCGACGGGCTATGGCTACACCTTC
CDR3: CSASVWGQGATGYGYTF

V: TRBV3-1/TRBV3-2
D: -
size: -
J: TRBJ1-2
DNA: TGTGCCAGCAGCCAAGACTGGCAGGGGTATGGCTACACCTTC
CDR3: CASSQDWQGYGYTF

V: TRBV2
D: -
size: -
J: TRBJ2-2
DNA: TGTGCCAGCAGTGGGCTCCCCGGGGCCGGGGAGCTGTTTTTT
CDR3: CASSGLPGAGELFF

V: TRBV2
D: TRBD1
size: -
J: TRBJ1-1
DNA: TGTGCCAGCAGCCGGGACAGGAGGTTGACGACTGAAGCTTTCTTT
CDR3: CASSRDRRLTTEAFF

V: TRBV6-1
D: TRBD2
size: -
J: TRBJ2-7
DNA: TGTGCCAGCAGTGAAGACCGAGCCCCCAGCGGGGGCGACGAGCAGTACTTC
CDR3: CASSEDRAPSGGDEQYF

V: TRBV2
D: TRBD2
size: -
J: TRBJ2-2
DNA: TGTGCCAGCAGAGATAGCGGGGGGGGACCCGGGGAGCTGTTTTTT
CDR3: CASRDSGGGPGELFF

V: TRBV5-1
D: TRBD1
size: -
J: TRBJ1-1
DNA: TGCGCCAGCAGCTCCGGACAGGGGTGGGGCACTGAAGCTTTCTTT
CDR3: CASSSGQGWGTEAFF

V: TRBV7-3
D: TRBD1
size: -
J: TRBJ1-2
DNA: TGTGCCAGCAGCGTCTCCGGGACAGACTCCTTGGGCTACACCTTC
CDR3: CASSVSGTDSLGYTF

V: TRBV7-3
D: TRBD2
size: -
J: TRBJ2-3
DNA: TGTGCCAGCAGCCTGGGACTAGCGGGGGGGCGAGGAGATACGCAGTATTTT
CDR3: CASSLGLAGGRGDTQYF

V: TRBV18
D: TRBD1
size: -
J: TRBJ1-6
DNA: TGTGCCAGCACCGGGACAGGGGTCGATTGGCCCCTCCACTTT
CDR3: CASTGTGVDWPLHF

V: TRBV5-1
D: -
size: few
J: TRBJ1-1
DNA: TGCGCCAGCAGCTTGCTACAGACGAACACTGAAGCTTTCTTT
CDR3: CASSLLQTNTEAFF

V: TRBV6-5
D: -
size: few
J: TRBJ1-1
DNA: TGTGCCAGCACCTACCAAGCCATCGTCAAAGCTTTCTTT
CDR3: CASTYQAIVKAFF

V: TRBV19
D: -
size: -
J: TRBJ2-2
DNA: TGTACCAGTAGTCTCAGGGGACGAGGGACCGGGGAGCTGTTTTTT
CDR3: CTSSLRGRGTGELFF

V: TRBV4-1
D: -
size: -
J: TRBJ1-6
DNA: TGCGCCAGCAGACAGGATTATAATTCACCCCTCCACTTT
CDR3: CASRQDYNSPLHF

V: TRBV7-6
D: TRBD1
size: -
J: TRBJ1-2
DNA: TGTGCCAGCAGCCCAGGACAGGGCTATGGCTACACCTTC
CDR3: CASSPGQGYGYTF

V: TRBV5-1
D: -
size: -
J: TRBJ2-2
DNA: TGCGCCAGCAGCTACAAACAGGGACCCTCGGTCACCGGGGAGCTGTTTTTT
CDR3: CASSYKQGPSVTGELFF

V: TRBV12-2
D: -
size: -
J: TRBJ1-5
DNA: TGTGCAAGTCGCTGGGGGGGGTGTCCTTTCAATCAGCCCCAGCATTTT
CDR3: CASRWGGCPFNQPQHF

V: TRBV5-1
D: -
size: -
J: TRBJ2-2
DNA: TGCGCCAGCAGCTTGGATCCAGGGGGGACCGGGGAGCTGTTTTTT
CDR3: CASSLDPGGTGELFF